Listed here are 9 T cell receptor beta chains from one sample, sequenced in a study of blood T cell repertoires in COVID-19 (TCRdb year 2020). Receptor amplification or capture employed the immunoSEQ multiplex PCR assay. The table comes from immuneACCESS by way of TCRdb, which keeps in-frame sequences with V and J called. Part of the clones is missing from these tables; in studies checked, under half for an unresolved V gene and the rest for unknown reasons. Here the sample has around 250,000 clones; roughly 89% occur a single time. Of the sample, roughly 4.5% is held by the ten largest clones. The source material was peripheral blood. These receptors were obtained from a woman in her thirties or forties who had recovered from COVID-19.

This chain connects TRBV5-6 to TRBJ2-1, with 9 bases fitting TRBD1. Germline CDR1 is SGHDT and CDR2 is YYEEEE. Trimming removed 4 bases from V and 2 bases from J; junction bases left unmatched: 4. The CDR3 is 15 residues long. CDR3 region: CASSPQGAPYNEQFF. CDR3 coding DNA: TGTGCCAGCAGCCCACAGGGGGCTCCCTACAATGAGCAGTTCTTC.

This rearrangement joins TRBV25-1 to TRBJ2-1; 11 bases are shared with TRBD2. This CDR3 is 17 amino acids long. The V and J ends lost 2 bases and 1 base, in that order; junction bases with no gene match: 4. In germline, CDR1 is MGHDK, CDR2 SYGVNS. The CDR3 nucleotides read TGTGCCAGCAGTGAAAACCTAGCGGGAGGTTCCTACAATGAGCAGTTCTTC. Protein product: CASSENLAGGSYNEQFF.

J is TRBJ2-1 and V is TRBV6-4, with 11 bases that match TRBD2. Losses at the gene ends were 3 bases for V and 5 bases for J; bases not matched to a gene: 3. The V gene's germline CDR1 is MRHNA and CDR2 SNTAGT. This CDR3 spans 15 amino acids. The CDR3 sequence is CASSELAGDNNEQFF. The CDR3 region has the DNA TGTGCCAGCAGTGAACTAGCGGGAGATAACAATGAGCAGTTCTTC.

The J gene is TRBJ1-2, the V gene TRBV6-5; TRBD1 matches 8 bases. CDR3 length equals 13 residues. V trimming: 2 bases; J trimming: 7 bases; junction bases outside the gene matches: 3. Per the germline V gene, CDR1 is MNHEY and CDR2 is SVGAGI. The CDR3 DNA follows: TGTGCCAGCAGTTACGGACAGGGAGGTGGCTACACCTTC. Translated: CASSYGQGGGYTF.

This chain connects TRBV4-2 to TRBJ1-2; 7 bases are a match to TRBD1. CDR1 is LGHNA, CDR2 YNFKEQ, per germline. The CDR3 sequence is 14 residues long. V lost 0 bases and J lost 8; bases outside the gene matches: 6. CDR3 in DNA: TGTGCCAGCAGCCAAGATCTACGGGACAGAGGCTACACCTTC. Translation gives CASSQDLRDRGYTF.

This clone was counted a single time. Here the CDR3 DNA reads TGTGCCAGCAGTCAAACAGGACCCTACAATCAGCCCCAGCATTTT. It is translated as CASSQTGPYNQPQHF. V is TRBV6-5 and J is TRBJ1-5, with D possibly matching TRBD1 (5 bases). The V gene lost 5 bases and the J gene lost 3 bases, with 14 bases spanning the gap. CDR3 length: 15 residues. Germline CDR1 MNHEY, CDR2 SVGAGI.

V and J are TRBV5-4 and TRBJ2-2; unclear D gene. From germline, CDR1 is SGHNT and CDR2 YYREEE (reference sequence). This CDR3 has 15 amino acids. Trimming pared 1 base from V and 3 bases from J, leaving 10 bases between. The CDR3 loop reads CASSLTDSHTGELFF. CDR3 bases: TGTGCCAGCAGCTTGACTGACTCGCACACCGGGGAGCTGTTTTTT.

For the CDR3, the DNA is TGTGCCAGTAGTATAGGAGAGCTAGATACGCAGTATTTT. It is translated as CASSIGELDTQYF. The chain is built from TRBV19 and TRBJ2-3; no clear D gene. The V end was cut by 1 base, the J end by 5 bases, with 7 bases between. CDR1 is LNHDA and CDR2 is SQIVND in the germline V gene (reference sequence). The CDR3 is made up of 13 amino acids.

This chain uses TRBV10-3 with TRBJ2-3; 8 bases align to TRBD2. V lost 5 bases, J lost 0 bases, and 7 bases stayed unmatched. From germline, CDR1 is ENHRY and CDR2 SYGVKD. The CDR3 loop spans 16 amino acids. DNA for the CDR3: TGTGCCATCAGTTCGCTAGCGGGCAGTAGCACAGATACGCAGTATTTT. It specifies CAISSLAGSSTDTQYF.